This entry features one T cell receptor (beta chain) sequence. This specimen comes from a study of T cell responses to AZD1222 COVID-19 vaccine. The CDR3 is 13 amino acids. CDR1 is KGHSH, CDR2 LQKENI, per germline. Trimming removed 6 bases at V and 4 bases at J, with 10 bases between. Data came from immunoSEQ multiplex PCR; TCRdb stores just in-frame clones and leaves some out. Of about 88,000 clones listed, 75% to 95% are singletons. The sample was peripheral blood, taken 28 days after the second AZD1222 dose. The origin of this receptor is an adult who received the AZD1222 COVID-19 vaccine. The rearrangement uses TRBV18 and TRBJ1-3; tentatively, D is TRBD1 (6 bases). CDR3: CASSWDTGNTIYF. The CDR3 DNA is TGTGCCAGCTCCTGGGACACCGGAAACACCATATATTTT.